The clone carrying this T cell receptor beta chain was seen more than once but under ten times. Its antigen is not known. The data originate from a study of T cells after yellow fever vaccination. About the study: Researchers used SMART-Seq v4 Ultra Low Input to prepare fractions that had low cell numbers.

CDR3 size: 18 residues. Germline V gives CDR1 LGHNA, CDR2 YNFKEQ. V was clipped by 0 bases and J by 3 bases, with 20 bases between them. Study-wide results and limits: Bulk-population clonotypes that are abundant could appear as contaminants in FACS-sorted repertoires.

TCRdb reanalysed the 5' RACE reads using MiXCR and keeps one entry per CDR3 protein. The sample lists around 300,000 distinct CDR3 sequences, over 4% occurring once. The sequence was collected from a man between 18 and 29 years old who received the YFV17D yellow fever vaccine. The chain links TRBV4-2 to TRBJ1-2, with unresolved D. Sequenced here: PBMCs, sampled 5 days after the yellow fever booster vaccination. In DNA form, the CDR3 reads TGTGCCAGCAGCCAAGAAAGGGCATCGGGGATGCAATACTATGGCTACACCTTC. Protein: CASSQERASGMQYYGYTF.